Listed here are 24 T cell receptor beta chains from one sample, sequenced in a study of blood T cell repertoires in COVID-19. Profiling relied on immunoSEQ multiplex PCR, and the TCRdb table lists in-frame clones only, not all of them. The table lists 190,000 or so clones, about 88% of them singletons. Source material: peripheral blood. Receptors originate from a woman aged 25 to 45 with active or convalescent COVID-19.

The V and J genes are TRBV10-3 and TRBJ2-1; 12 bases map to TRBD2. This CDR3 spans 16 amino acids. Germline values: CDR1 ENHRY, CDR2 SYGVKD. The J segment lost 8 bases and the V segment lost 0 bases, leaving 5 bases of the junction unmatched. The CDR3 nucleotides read TGTGCCATCAGTGAGTCGGCTAGCGGGGGGGTCGATGAGCAGTTCTTC. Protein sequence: CAISESASGGVDEQFF.

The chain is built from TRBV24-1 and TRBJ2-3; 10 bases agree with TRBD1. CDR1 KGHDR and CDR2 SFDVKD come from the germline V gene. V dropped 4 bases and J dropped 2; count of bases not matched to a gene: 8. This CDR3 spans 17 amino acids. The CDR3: CATSDSGQGEFTDTQYF. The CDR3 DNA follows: TGTGCCACCAGTGACTCTGGACAGGGGGAGTTCACAGATACGCAGTATTTT.

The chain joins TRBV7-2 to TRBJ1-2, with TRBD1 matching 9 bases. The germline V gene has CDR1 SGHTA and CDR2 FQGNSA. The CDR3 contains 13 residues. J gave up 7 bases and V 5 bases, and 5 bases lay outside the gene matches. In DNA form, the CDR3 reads TGTGCCAGCAGCCCAGGGACAGGGTCTGGCTACACCTTC. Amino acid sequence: CASSPGTGSGYTF.

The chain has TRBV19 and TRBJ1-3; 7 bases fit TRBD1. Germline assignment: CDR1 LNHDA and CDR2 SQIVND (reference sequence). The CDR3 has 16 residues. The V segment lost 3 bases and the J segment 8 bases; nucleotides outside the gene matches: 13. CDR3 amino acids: CASSITVVGGQDTIYF. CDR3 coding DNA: TGTGCCAGTAGTATCACCGTCGTAGGGGGCCAGGACACCATATATTTT.

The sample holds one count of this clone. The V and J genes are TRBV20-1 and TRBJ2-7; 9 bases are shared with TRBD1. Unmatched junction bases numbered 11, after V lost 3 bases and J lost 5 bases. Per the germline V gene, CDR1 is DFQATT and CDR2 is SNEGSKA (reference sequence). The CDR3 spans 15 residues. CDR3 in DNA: TGCAGTGCTAGTCACAGGGGGCCGCGTGGGGACGAGCAGTACTTC. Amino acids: CSASHRGPRGDEQYF.

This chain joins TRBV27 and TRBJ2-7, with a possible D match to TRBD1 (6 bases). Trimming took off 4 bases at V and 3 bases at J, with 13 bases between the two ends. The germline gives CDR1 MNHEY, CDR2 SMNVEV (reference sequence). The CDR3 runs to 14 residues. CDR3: CASSSGQSGYEQYF. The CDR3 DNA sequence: TGTGCCAGCAGTTCAGGACAGTCGGGCTACGAGCAGTACTTC.

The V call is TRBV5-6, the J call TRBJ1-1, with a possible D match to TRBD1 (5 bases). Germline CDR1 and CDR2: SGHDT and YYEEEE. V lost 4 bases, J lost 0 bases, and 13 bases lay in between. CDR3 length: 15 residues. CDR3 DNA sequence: TGTGCCAGCAGCGGCGGGACGCTCATGAACACTGAAGCTTTCTTT. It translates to CASSGGTLMNTEAFF.

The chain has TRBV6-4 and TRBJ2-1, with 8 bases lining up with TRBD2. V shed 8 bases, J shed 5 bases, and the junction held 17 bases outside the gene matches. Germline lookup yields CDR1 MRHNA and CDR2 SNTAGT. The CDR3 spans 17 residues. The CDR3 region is CASRENSGTPSHNEQFF. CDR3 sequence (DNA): TGTGCCAGCCGGGAAAATAGCGGGACTCCATCTCACAATGAGCAGTTCTTC.

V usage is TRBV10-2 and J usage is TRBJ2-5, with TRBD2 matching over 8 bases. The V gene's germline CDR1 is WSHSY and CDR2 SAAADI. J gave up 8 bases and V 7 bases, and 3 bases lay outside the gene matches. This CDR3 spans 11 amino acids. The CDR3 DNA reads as TGCGCCAGCAACGGGGGGGGTACCCAGTACTTC. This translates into CASNGGGTQYF.

The CDR3 is CASSLGGTGLRDQYF. The DNA for the CDR3 is TGTGCCAGCAGCTTGGGGGGGACAGGGCTCCGCGACCAGTACTTC. This sequence joins TRBV5-6 and TRBJ2-5; 9 nucleotides agree with TRBD1. The V gene end was trimmed by 0 bases and the J gene end by 10 bases; junction bases not matched to a gene: 10. Germline V CDR1 and CDR2: SGHDT, YYEEEE. CDR3 length: 15 amino acids.

The CDR3 DNA is TGCGCCAGCAAACAGGGGGGAGGGAACACTGAAGCTTTCTTT. As protein: CASKQGGGNTEAFF. This chain joins TRBV10-1 and TRBJ1-1; TRBD1 matches at 8 bases. J was trimmed by 1 base and V by 7 bases; bases with no gene match: 5. Germline V gives CDR1 WNHNN, CDR2 SYGVQD (reference sequence). This CDR3 has 14 residues.

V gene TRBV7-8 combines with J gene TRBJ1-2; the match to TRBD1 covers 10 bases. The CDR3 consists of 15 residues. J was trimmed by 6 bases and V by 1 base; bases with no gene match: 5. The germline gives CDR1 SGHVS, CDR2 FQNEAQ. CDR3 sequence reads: CASSLDGTGEDGYTF. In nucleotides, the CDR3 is TGTGCCAGCAGCTTAGATGGGACAGGGGAAGATGGCTACACCTTC.

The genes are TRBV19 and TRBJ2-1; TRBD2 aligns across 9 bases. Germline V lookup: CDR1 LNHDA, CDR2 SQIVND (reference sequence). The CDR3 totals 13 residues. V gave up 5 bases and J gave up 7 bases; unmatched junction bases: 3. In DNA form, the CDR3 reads TGTGCCAGTAGTGTTAGCGGGGGAAATGAGCAGTTCTTC. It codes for CASSVSGGNEQFF.

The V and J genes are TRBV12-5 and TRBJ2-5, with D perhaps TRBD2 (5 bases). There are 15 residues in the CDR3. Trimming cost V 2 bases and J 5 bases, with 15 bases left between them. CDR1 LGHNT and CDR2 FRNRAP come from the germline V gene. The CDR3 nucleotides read TGTGCTAGTGGTTTGTCCGGAGGAAAGGCGGAGACCCAGTACTTC. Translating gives CASGLSGGKAETQYF.

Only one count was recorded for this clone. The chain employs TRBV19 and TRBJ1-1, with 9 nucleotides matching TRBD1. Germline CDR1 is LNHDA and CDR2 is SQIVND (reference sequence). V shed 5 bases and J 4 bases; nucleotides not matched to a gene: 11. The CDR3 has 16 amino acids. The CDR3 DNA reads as TGTGCCAGTAGTTCACGGACAGGGGTACGAGGCACTGAAGCTTTCTTT. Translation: CASSSRTGVRGTEAFF.

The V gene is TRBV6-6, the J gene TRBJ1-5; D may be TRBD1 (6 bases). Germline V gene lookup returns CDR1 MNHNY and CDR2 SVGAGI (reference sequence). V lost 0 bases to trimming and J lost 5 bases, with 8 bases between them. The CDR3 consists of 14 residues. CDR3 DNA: TGTGCCAGCAGTTACTCGGCAGGGGATCAGCCCCAGCATTTT. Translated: CASSYSAGDQPQHF.

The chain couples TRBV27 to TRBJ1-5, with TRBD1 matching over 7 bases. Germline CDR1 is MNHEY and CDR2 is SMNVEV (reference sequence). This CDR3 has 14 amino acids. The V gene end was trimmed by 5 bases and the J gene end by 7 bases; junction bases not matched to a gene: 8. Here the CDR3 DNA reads TGTGCCAGCAGTATACAGGGGAAAGGACAGCCCCAGCATTTT. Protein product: CASSIQGKGQPQHF.

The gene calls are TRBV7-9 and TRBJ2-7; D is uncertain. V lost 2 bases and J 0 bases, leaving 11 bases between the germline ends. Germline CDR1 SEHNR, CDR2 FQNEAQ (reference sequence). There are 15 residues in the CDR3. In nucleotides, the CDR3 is TGTGCCAGCAGCTTACAATTGGGCAGCTCCTACGAGCAGTACTTC. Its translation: CASSLQLGSSYEQYF.

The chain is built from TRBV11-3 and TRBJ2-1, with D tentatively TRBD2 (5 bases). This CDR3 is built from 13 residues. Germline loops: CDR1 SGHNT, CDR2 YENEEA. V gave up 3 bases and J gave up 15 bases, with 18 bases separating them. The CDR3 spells CASSLRVNGVGFF. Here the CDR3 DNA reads TGTGCCAGCAGCTTGAGGGTAAACGGGGTGGGGTTCTTC.

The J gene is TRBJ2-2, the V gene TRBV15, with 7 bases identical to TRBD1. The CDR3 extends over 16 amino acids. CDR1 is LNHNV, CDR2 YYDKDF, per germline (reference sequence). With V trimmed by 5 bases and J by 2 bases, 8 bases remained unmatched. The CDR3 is CATSPLGDRNTGELFF. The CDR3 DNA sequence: TGTGCCACCAGCCCCCTGGGGGACAGAAACACCGGGGAGCTGTTTTTT.

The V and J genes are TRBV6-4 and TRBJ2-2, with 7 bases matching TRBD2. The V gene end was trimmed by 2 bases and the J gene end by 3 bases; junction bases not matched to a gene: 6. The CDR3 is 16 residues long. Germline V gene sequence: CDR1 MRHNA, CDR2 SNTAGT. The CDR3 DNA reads TGTGCCAGCAGTGACCGGGGGGATGCAGACACCGGGGAGCTGTTTTTT. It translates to CASSDRGDADTGELFF.

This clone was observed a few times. The CDR3 sequence is CASFYAGGTDTQYF. For the CDR3, the DNA is TGTGCCAGCTTTTACGCGGGAGGGACAGATACGCAGTATTTT. The rearrangement links TRBV7-9 to TRBJ2-3, with 9 bases lining up with TRBD2. The V gene's germline CDR1 is SEHNR and CDR2 FQNEAQ (reference sequence). The CDR3 extends over 14 amino acids. With V trimmed by 8 bases and J by 3 bases, 6 bases remained unmatched.

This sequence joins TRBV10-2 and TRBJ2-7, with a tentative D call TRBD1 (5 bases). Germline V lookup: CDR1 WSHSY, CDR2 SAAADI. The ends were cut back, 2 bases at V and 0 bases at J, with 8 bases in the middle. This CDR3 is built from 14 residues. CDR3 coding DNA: TGCGCCAGCAGTGAGGTGGACACCTCCTACGAGCAGTACTTC. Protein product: CASSEVDTSYEQYF.

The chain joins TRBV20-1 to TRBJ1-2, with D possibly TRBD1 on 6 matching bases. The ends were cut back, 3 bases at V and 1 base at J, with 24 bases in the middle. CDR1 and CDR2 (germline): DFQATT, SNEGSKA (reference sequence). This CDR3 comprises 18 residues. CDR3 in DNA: TGCAGTGCTAGTATTGTTACGGGTCTTGGGGGCTTTAACTATGGCTACACCTTC. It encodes CSASIVTGLGGFNYGYTF.